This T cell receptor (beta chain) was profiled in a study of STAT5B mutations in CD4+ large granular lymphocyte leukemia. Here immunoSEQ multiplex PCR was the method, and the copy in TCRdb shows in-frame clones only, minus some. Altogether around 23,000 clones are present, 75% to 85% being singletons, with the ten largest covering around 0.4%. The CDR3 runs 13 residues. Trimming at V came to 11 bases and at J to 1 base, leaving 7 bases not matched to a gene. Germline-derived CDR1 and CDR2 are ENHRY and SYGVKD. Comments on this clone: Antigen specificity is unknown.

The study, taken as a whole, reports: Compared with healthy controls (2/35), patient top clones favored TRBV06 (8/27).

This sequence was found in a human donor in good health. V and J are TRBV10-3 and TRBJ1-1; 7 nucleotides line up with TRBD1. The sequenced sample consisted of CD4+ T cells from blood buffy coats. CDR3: CAATGTENTEAFF. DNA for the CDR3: TGTGCCGCAACCGGGACAGAGAACACTGAAGCTTTCTTT.